A selection of T cell receptor beta chains follows, all from one sample in a study of control samples from healthy donors and cancer patients. Only in-frame clones appear in the TCRdb table, and some are missing; sequencing was by immunoSEQ multiplex PCR. The table shows about 84,000 clones, with 75% to 95% occurring only once. Sequenced material: blood. These receptors all come from a man younger than 40 in good health. The CDR3 runs from the conserved cysteine through the conserved F or W. Each record gives: V gene, J gene, D gene, clone size, CDR3 DNA, CDR3 protein. D genes are given only for firm matches. The size entry is marked missing in some rows and otherwise reads once, few, many or a size class.

TRBV7-6	TRBJ2-7	.	.	TGTGCCAGCAGCTTCTCAGGCTCCTACGAGCAGTACTTC	CASSFSGSYEQYF
TRBV7-2	TRBJ2-7	.	.	TGTGCCAGCAGGTACGGGATTGCGTCCTACGAGCAGTACTTC	CASRYGIASYEQYF
TRBV18	TRBJ1-1	.	.	TGTGCCAGCTCGGGGAGGTCCCCCGGGGAGCCGAACACTGAAGCTTTCTTT	CASSGRSPGEPNTEAFF
TRBV19	TRBJ1-1	TRBD1	.	TGTGCCACTCAAACCTCGACAGGGGGCGCGGGGAACACTGAAGCTTTCTTT	CATQTSTGGAGNTEAFF
TRBV3-1/TRBV3-2	TRBJ2-5	TRBD2	.	TGTGCCAGCAGCCAAAGACTAGCGGGCCCAGAGACCCAGTACTTC	CASSQRLAGPETQYF
TRBV25-1	TRBJ2-5	TRBD2	.	TGTGCCAGCAGTGAAGGGCGGGGGGGCCCAGAGACCCAGTACTTC	CASSEGRGGPETQYF
TRBV5-6	TRBJ2-3	.	once	TGTGCCAGCAGCCAATTTGGGGCTAGCACAGATACGCAGTATTTT	CASSQFGASTDTQYF
TRBV9	TRBJ2-4	.	.	TGTGCCAGCGGCGCAACAGAAGGCATTCAGTACTTC	CASGATEGIQYF
TRBV4-3	TRBJ1-1	.	.	TGCGCCAGCAGCCGGGGCCGGGTCAGATCTAACACTGAAGCTTTCTTT	CASSRGRVRSNTEAFF
TRBV12-3/TRBV12-4	TRBJ1-4	.	once	TGTGCCAGCAGCCGTAATGAAAAACTGTTTTTT	CASSRNEKLFF
TRBV15	TRBJ2-7	.	.	TGTGCCACCAGCAGAGGAGAGGGCTACGAGCAGTACTTC	CATSRGEGYEQYF
TRBV5-1	TRBJ2-1	.	once	TGCGCCAGCAGCTGGTTCGGGGGTAATGAGCAGTTCTTC	CASSWFGGNEQFF
TRBV13	TRBJ1-5	.	.	TGTGCCAGCAGCTCCTCTCAAACCCGGGGATCTCAGCCCCAGCATTTT	CASSSSQTRGSQPQHF
TRBV6-5	TRBJ1-2	.	.	TGTGCCAGCAGTTACGGTCGGAGAGGGGGGACCTATGGCTACACCTTC	CASSYGRRGGTYGYTF
TRBV14	TRBJ1-1	.	.	TGTGCCAGCAGCCAGACGGGGTTTGAAGCTTTCTTT	CASSQTGFEAFF
TRBV7-9	TRBJ1-3	.	.	TGTGCCAGCAGCTTAGCGGTCTCTGGAAACACCATATATTTT	CASSLAVSGNTIYF
TRBV7-9	TRBJ2-6	.	.	TGTGCCAGCAGCCCGCCCGGCTCTGGGGCCAACGTCCTGACTTTC	CASSPPGSGANVLTF
TRBV30	TRBJ1-2	.	.	TGTGCCTGGAGTGGGACGGCGACCCGTGGCTACACCTTC	CAWSGTATRGYTF
TRBV5-1	TRBJ1-2	TRBD1	.	TGCGCCAGCAGCTTTGGGACAGGGTCCTATGGCTACACCTTC	CASSFGTGSYGYTF
TRBV28	TRBJ2-3	.	few	TGTGCCAGCCAGAGGATTAGTCGTGGTACGCAGTATTTT	CASQRISRGTQYF
TRBV5-6	TRBJ2-7	.	.	TGTGCCAGCAGCTTACGCAGGACCAAAACCTACGAGCAGTACTTC	CASSLRRTKTYEQYF
TRBV4-1	TRBJ2-7	.	.	TGCGCCAGCAGTGCGTCTAGGTTCTTCGACGAGCAGTACTTC	CASSASRFFDEQYF
TRBV19	TRBJ2-7	.	.	TGTGCCAGTAGCTTACAGGGTTACGAGCAGTACTTC	CASSLQGYEQYF
TRBV9	TRBJ1-4	TRBD1	few	TGTGCCAGCAGCCCCAGGGGGCAGCGCGAAAAACTGTTTTTT	CASSPRGQREKLFF
TRBV19	TRBJ1-5	.	.	TGTGCCAGTAGTATATTAGACCAGCCCCAGCATTTT	CASSILDQPQHF
TRBV19	TRBJ1-1	.	.	TGTGCCAGTAACGGGGGGCATAACACTGAAGCTTTCTTT	CASNGGHNTEAFF
TRBV4-3	TRBJ1-1	.	.	TGCGCCAGCAGCCCGGGGGGGGGCCCGAACACTGAAGCTTTCTTT	CASSPGGGPNTEAFF
TRBV7-3	TRBJ2-1	TRBD2	.	TGTGCCAGCAGTAGCGGGGCGTACAATGAGCAGTTCTTC	CASSSGAYNEQFF
TRBV28	TRBJ1-4	TRBD1	few	TGTGCCAGCAGTTCCCCGCAGGGGGGTGAAAAACTGTTTTTT	CASSSPQGGEKLFF
TRBV3-1/TRBV3-2	TRBJ2-6	TRBD2	.	TGTGCCAGCAGCCAAGATGGCACAGGCGGGAGCAGGGGGGCCAACGTCCTGACTTTC	CASSQDGTGGSRGANVLTF
TRBV12-5	TRBJ2-7	.	.	TGTGCTAGTGCCCCTGACCTGGGACCAGGCTACGAGCAGTACTTC	CASAPDLGPGYEQYF
TRBV11-2	TRBJ2-7	.	.	TGTGCCAGCAGTGATCCCGCGGGTCTGACCTACGAGCAGTACTTC	CASSDPAGLTYEQYF
TRBV28	TRBJ2-5	.	once	TGTGCCAGCAGTTTAACCGGGGGCCGGGAGACCCAGTACTTC	CASSLTGGRETQYF
TRBV2	TRBJ2-3	.	.	TGTGCCAGCAGTGAAAGCCCCGCCACAGATACGCAGTATTTT	CASSESPATDTQYF
TRBV2	TRBJ1-5	TRBD1	.	TGTGCCAGCACCAGACAGGGCCTCAATCAGCCCCAGCATTTT	CASTRQGLNQPQHF
TRBV10-3	TRBJ2-5	TRBD1	.	TGTGCCATCAGCTCCGACAGGGGGAACCAAGAGACCCAGTACTTC	CAISSDRGNQETQYF
TRBV7-9	TRBJ2-2	TRBD1	.	TGTGCCAGCAGCTTCGACAGGGATACCGGGGAGCTGTTTTTT	CASSFDRDTGELFF
TRBV19	TRBJ2-2	TRBD2	.	TGTGCCAGTAGTCCAGGCTTACTAGCGGGAGTCGGCACCGGGGAGCTGTTTTTT	CASSPGLLAGVGTGELFF
TRBV15	TRBJ1-6	.	.	TGTGCCACCAGCAGAGACAGGGTATCCTCCTATAATTCACCCCTCCACTTT	CATSRDRVSSYNSPLHF
TRBV5-6	TRBJ1-2	TRBD1	.	TGTGCCAGCAGCTATTACCCCGGGACAGGGGGTTATGGCTACACCTTC	CASSYYPGTGGYGYTF
TRBV29-1	TRBJ2-2	.	.	TGCAGCGTTGTGGATGGGGAATCAGCGTACACCGGGGAGCTGTTTTTT	CSVVDGESAYTGELFF
TRBV30	TRBJ1-5	.	.	TGTGCCTGGAGTGGGGAGTACAATCAGCCCCAGCATTTT	CAWSGEYNQPQHF
TRBV15	TRBJ1-5	TRBD1	.	TGTGCCACCAGGCAAGACGGGGACAGGGATCAGCCCCAGCATTTT	CATRQDGDRDQPQHF
TRBV3-1/TRBV3-2	TRBJ2-7	.	.	TGTGCCAGCAGCCCCCGGACAATCTACGAGCAGTACTTC	CASSPRTIYEQYF
TRBV11-2	TRBJ2-1	.	.	TGTGCCAGCAGCTCCACCCCTGTTACCTCCTACAATGAGCAGTTCTTC	CASSSTPVTSYNEQFF
TRBV19	TRBJ1-6	.	.	TGTGCCAGTAACAACAGAGATAATTCACCCCTCCACTTT	CASNNRDNSPLHF
TRBV13	TRBJ2-7	.	.	TGTGCCAGCAGCTTAGTGCGGGGGCAGACCTACGAGCAGTACTTC	CASSLVRGQTYEQYF
TRBV6-2/TRBV6-3	TRBJ2-5	.	.	TGTGCCAGCAGTCAGGGGCAAGAGACCCAGTACTTC	CASSQGQETQYF
TRBV12-3/TRBV12-4	TRBJ1-4	.	.	TGTGCCAGCAGACAACTCCGGGGGGAAAAACTGTTTTTT	CASRQLRGEKLFF
TRBV6-6	TRBJ1-3	.	.	TGTGCCAGCACAGGACAAGGAAACACCATATATTTT	CASTGQGNTIYF
TRBV15	TRBJ2-5	TRBD2	.	TGTGCCACCAGCAGTGGTGACGGGGGGGCCGGGGAGACCCAGTACTTC	CATSSGDGGAGETQYF
TRBV3-1/TRBV3-2	TRBJ2-7	TRBD2	.	TGTGCCAGCAGCCAAGATCCGACTAGCACCTACGAGCAGTACTTC	CASSQDPTSTYEQYF
TRBV7-9	TRBJ1-2	.	few	TGTGCCAGCAGCTTAACAGAGAACTATGGCTACACCTTC	CASSLTENYGYTF
TRBV3-1/TRBV3-2	TRBJ2-2	.	.	TGTGCCAGCAGCCCCGGGATTCCGAGCCTGTCCGGGGAGCTGTTTTTT	CASSPGIPSLSGELFF
TRBV7-9	TRBJ1-3	.	.	TGTGCCAGCATCCAGAATGTTTTCTACTCTGGAAACACCATATATTTT	CASIQNVFYSGNTIYF
TRBV24-1	TRBJ1-2	.	once	TGTGCCACCAGTGATCCCGGGGAGGCTGGCTACACCTTC	CATSDPGEAGYTF
TRBV2	TRBJ1-4	.	.	TGTGCCAGCAGTGAAAGACAGGCGGGGACTAATGAAAAACTGTTTTTT	CASSERQAGTNEKLFF
TRBV5-1	TRBJ1-1	TRBD1	.	TGCGCCAGCAGCTCTGAGGGGGCGAACACTGAAGCTTTCTTT	CASSSEGANTEAFF
TRBV3-1/TRBV3-2	TRBJ1-1	.	.	TGTGCCAGCAGCCAAGGGGCAGGAGGGAACACTGAAGCTTTCTTT	CASSQGAGGNTEAFF